Listed below are T cell receptor beta chains from one sample, sequenced in a study of cytomegalovirus exposure and HLA in healthy donors. Produced via immunoSEQ multiplex PCR; TCRdb's table is partial and in-frame only. Here the sample spans under 200,000 clones, approximately 85% being singletons. Sequences were obtained from PBMCs. The origin of the receptors is a young man in good health and CMV-seropositive. The CDR3 runs from the conserved cysteine through the conserved F or W. A D gene is named only where the DNA matches it firmly. A row's size may be missing; if present it is once, few, many or a size class.

TRBD2,TRBV6-1,TRBJ2-1,NA,TGTGCCAGCAGTGTAGGACTAGCGGGGTTCAATGAGCAGTTCTTC,CASSVGLAGFNEQFF
TRBD1,TRBV13,TRBJ2-1,NA,TGTGCCAGCAGCTTAGAGGGTCCAGGGACAGGGATCAACAATGAGCAGTTCTTC,CASSLEGPGTGINNEQFF
TRBD2,TRBV7-2,TRBJ2-3,NA,TGTGCCAGCAGCTTAGTCTCGGGGGGGGCAGATACGCAGTATTTT,CASSLVSGGADTQYF
NA,TRBV7-8,TRBJ2-5,NA,TGTGCCAGCAGCTTAAGTAGTCCGACTAGACCTAAGCAAGAGACCCAGTACTTC,CASSLSSPTRPKQETQYF
TRBD2,TRBV5-1,TRBJ2-7,NA,TGCGCCAGCAGCTTACGTAGCGGGGGTGCCTACGAGCAGTACTTC,CASSLRSGGAYEQYF
TRBD1,TRBV28,TRBJ1-5,NA,TGTGCCAGCAGTCCGAGGACAGGTTTTAATCAGCCCCAGCATTTT,CASSPRTGFNQPQHF
NA,TRBV18,TRBJ1-6,NA,TGTGCCAGCTCACCGGAAAACCAGGGTTCACCCCTCCACTTT,CASSPENQGSPLHF
TRBD2,TRBV18,TRBJ2-5,NA,TGTGCCAGCTCGTCGACTAGCGGGGGGACAGAGACCCAGTACTTC,CASSSTSGGTETQYF
TRBD1,TRBV19,TRBJ2-7,NA,TGTGCCAGCGCCCCTAGGGGGACAGATTCCTACGAGCAGTACTTC,CASAPRGTDSYEQYF
TRBD2,TRBV5-1,TRBJ2-1,NA,TGCGCCAGCAGCTTCGGGACTAATATACGCGGTGAGCAGTTCTTC,CASSFGTNIRGEQFF
NA,TRBV27,TRBJ2-7,NA,TGTGCCAGCAGTTTGGGCAGTCCCTACGAGCAGTACTTC,CASSLGSPYEQYF
TRBD2,TRBV19,TRBJ2-3,NA,TGTGCCAGTGGAAGGACTAGTCTTCCAGATACGCAGTATTTT,CASGRTSLPDTQYF
TRBD1,TRBV30,TRBJ1-6,once,TGTGCCTGGGACAGGGTCAAGAATTCACCCCTCCACTTT,CAWDRVKNSPLHF
TRBD1,TRBV2,TRBJ1-6,NA,TGTGCCAGCAGTGATCAACAGGGGCCGTCTAATTCACCCCTCCACTTT,CASSDQQGPSNSPLHF
TRBD2,TRBV5-4,TRBJ2-5,NA,TGTGCCAGCAGCTCCCCTAGCGGGGGGCCCAATTCTTTCCAAGAGACCCAGTACTTC,CASSSPSGGPNSFQETQYF
TRBD2,TRBV5-1,TRBJ2-1,NA,TGCGCCAGCAGCTACGGCGGGGGGGCCTCGGATGAGCAGTTCTTC,CASSYGGGASDEQFF
NA,TRBV7-2,TRBJ2-7,NA,TGTGCCAGCAGCTTCTTCAGCTCCTACGAGCAGTACTTC,CASSFFSSYEQYF
TRBD2,TRBV9,TRBJ2-2,NA,TGTGCCAGCAGCCCTAGCGTTGGACTAGGGAGGGCCGGGGAGCTGTTTTTT,CASSPSVGLGRAGELFF
NA,TRBV4-1,TRBJ2-7,NA,TGCGCCAGCAGCCGATACAACGAGCAGTACTTC,CASSRYNEQYF
NA,TRBV5-4,TRBJ2-1,NA,TGTGCCAGCAGCTTGGAACAGGGAAGAGCCAATGAGCAGTTCTTC,CASSLEQGRANEQFF
NA,TRBV30,TRBJ2-7,NA,TGTGCCTGGAGTGTACGGTTATCGTTGAGAACAGCTACCTACGAGCAGTACTTC,CAWSVRLSLRTATYEQYF
TRBD1,TRBV6-1,TRBJ1-1,few,TGTGCCACCCGTGGGACAGGTTCCATAGGACCTGAAGCTTTCTTT,CATRGTGSIGPEAFF
TRBD1,TRBV7-9,TRBJ1-2,NA,TGTGCCAGCAGCTTATACCTCCAGGGGGCATACGGCTACACCTTC,CASSLYLQGAYGYTF
NA,TRBV5-1,TRBJ1-1,NA,TGCGCCAGCAGCGCGGACACCTACACTGAAGCTTTCTTT,CASSADTYTEAFF
NA,TRBV19,TRBJ2-2,NA,TGTGCCAGTAGTATTTCCCCGGGCACCGGGGAGCTGTTTTTT,CASSISPGTGELFF
NA,TRBV11-2,TRBJ2-1,NA,TGTGCCAGCAGCTTAGATTTGGCTAGCGACGCCTACAATGAGCAGTTCTTC,CASSLDLASDAYNEQFF
NA,TRBV5-4,TRBJ1-4,NA,TGTGCCAGCAGCTCTCACAGGGATGCAACTAATGAAAAACTGTTTTTT,CASSSHRDATNEKLFF
NA,TRBV14,TRBJ2-5,NA,TGTGCCAGCAGCCCTGCAGAAAGGGGTTTCCCAGAGACCCAGTACTTC,CASSPAERGFPETQYF
TRBD2,TRBV9,TRBJ2-1,NA,TGTGCCAGCAGCGTAGGGGCGGGGGGGCTGTATGAGCAGTTCTTC,CASSVGAGGLYEQFF
NA,TRBV19,TRBJ2-3,NA,TGTGCCAGTAGAAAGCTGAGCACAGATACGCAGTATTTT,CASRKLSTDTQYF
TRBD1,TRBV14,TRBJ2-2,NA,TGTGCCAGCAGCAAACCGGGACAGGTTGAGAACACCGGGGAGCTGTTTTTT,CASSKPGQVENTGELFF
TRBD2,TRBV4-1,TRBJ2-3,NA,TGCGCCAGCAGCCAAGTCCAAAGTTCGGGGGGAAGCACAGATACGCAGTATTTT,CASSQVQSSGGSTDTQYF
TRBD1,TRBV7-6,TRBJ1-5,NA,TGTGCCAGCAGCCAGAGGGGGGACAGGGTTCAGCCCCAGCATTTT,CASSQRGDRVQPQHF
NA,TRBV7-8,TRBJ2-3,NA,TGTGCCAGCAGCTTAGTTGGTCAGTCTCCCCGCACAGATACGCAGTATTTT,CASSLVGQSPRTDTQYF
TRBD1,TRBV5-4,TRBJ1-1,NA,TGTGCCAGCAGCGGGAAGACAGGGGCCGCCGGTCAAGAAGCTTTCTTT,CASSGKTGAAGQEAFF
NA,TRBV30,TRBJ1-5,NA,TGTGCCTGGAGTGGACAGGACTATCAGCCCCAGCATTTT,CAWSGQDYQPQHF
NA,TRBV10-3,TRBJ2-5,NA,TGTGCCATCAGTGAGTCCGAGCCACAGGCTGAGTACTTC,CAISESEPQAEYF
NA,TRBV7-9,TRBJ1-2,NA,TGTGCCAGCAGCTTAGCAGAGGCCGGGACTATGCACTACACCTTC,CASSLAEAGTMHYTF
NA,TRBV28,TRBJ1-6,NA,TGTGCCAGTGGCTCACCCCTCCACTTT,CASGSPLHF
TRBD1,TRBV5-5,TRBJ1-1,NA,TGTGCCAGCAGCCGTAACAGGGGGAACACTGAAGCTTTCTTT,CASSRNRGNTEAFF
NA,TRBV5-4,TRBJ2-7,NA,TGTGCCAGCAGTTTTCGGGGGGCCGAGGACGAGCAGTACTTC,CASSFRGAEDEQYF
TRBD2,TRBV12-5,TRBJ2-3,NA,TGTGCTAGTGGTTTGGACGGGGGGGTGTCAGATACGCAGTATTTT,CASGLDGGVSDTQYF
NA,TRBV7-6,TRBJ2-5,once,TGTGCCAGCAGCCTGGCCAAAGAGACCCAGTACTTC,CASSLAKETQYF
NA,TRBV11-2,TRBJ1-5,NA,TGTGCCAGCAGCTTAGTCCGGGGGAGCAATCAGCCCCAGCATTTT,CASSLVRGSNQPQHF
NA,TRBV7-2,TRBJ2-7,once,TGTGCCAGCAGAATCGACAGGAGCTCCTACGAGCAGTACTTC,CASRIDRSSYEQYF
TRBD2,TRBV10-2,TRBJ2-1,NA,TGCGCCAGCAGTGAGGTCTCTAGCGGGTACAATGAGCAGTTCTTC,CASSEVSSGYNEQFF
TRBD2,TRBV27,TRBJ2-3,NA,TGTGCCAGCGGGGGCCTAGCGGGGAAACGGACGCAGTATTTT,CASGGLAGKRTQYF
TRBD1,TRBV5-5,TRBJ1-2,NA,TGTGCCAGCAGCTTGGTGCTAACCGGACAGGGACAATTGTATGGCTACACCTTC,CASSLVLTGQGQLYGYTF
TRBD1,TRBV2,TRBJ2-5,NA,TGTGCCAGCAGTTTAACAGGGGAGGAGACCCAGTACTTC,CASSLTGEETQYF
NA,TRBV4-1,TRBJ1-3,NA,TGCGCCAGCAGCCAAGTTTCAGGGGTCAACTCTGGAAACACCATATATTTT,CASSQVSGVNSGNTIYF